This T cell receptor beta chain came from a study of shared clonotypes between healthy human individuals. CDR3 length: 14 amino acids. CDR1 and CDR2 (germline): SGHTA, FQGNSA. V shed 4 bases and J 7 bases; nucleotides not matched to a gene: 6. The repertoire was sequenced with immunoSEQ multiplex PCR; TCRdb's copy has only in-frame clones and lacks some. Among about a million clones listed, about 74% were seen once. This rearrangement joins TRBV7-2 to TRBJ2-4; 8 nucleotides line up with TRBD1. This sequence originates from a man aged 18 to 30 in good health. The sequencing sample was made of memory CD4+ T cells sorted from blood. Indicated subset: CD45RA-negative fraction. In nucleotides, the CDR3 is TGTGCCAGCAGCTCCCGGGACAGGATGAACATTCAGTACTTC. Encoded protein: CASSSRDRMNIQYF.